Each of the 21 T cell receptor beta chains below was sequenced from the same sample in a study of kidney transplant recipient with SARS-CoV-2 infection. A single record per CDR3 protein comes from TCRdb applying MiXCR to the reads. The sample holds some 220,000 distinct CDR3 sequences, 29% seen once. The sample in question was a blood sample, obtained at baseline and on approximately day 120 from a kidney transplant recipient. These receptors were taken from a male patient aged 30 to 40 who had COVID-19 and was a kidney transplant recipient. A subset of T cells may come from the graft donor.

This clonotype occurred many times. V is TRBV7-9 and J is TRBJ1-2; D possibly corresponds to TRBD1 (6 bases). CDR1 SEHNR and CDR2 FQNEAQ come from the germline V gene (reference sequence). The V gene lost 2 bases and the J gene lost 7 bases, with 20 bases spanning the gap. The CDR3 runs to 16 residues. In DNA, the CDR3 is TGTGCCAGCAGCTTATACTCCCAACAGGGCGTAAGTGGCTACACCTTC. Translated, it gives CASSLYSQQGVSGYTF.

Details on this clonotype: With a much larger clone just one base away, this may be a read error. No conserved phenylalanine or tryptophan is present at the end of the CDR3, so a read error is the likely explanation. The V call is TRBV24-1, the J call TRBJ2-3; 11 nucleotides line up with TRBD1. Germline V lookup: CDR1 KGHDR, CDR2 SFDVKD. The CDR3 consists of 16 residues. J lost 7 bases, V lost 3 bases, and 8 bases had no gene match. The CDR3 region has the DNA TGTGCCACCAGTGATGCGTCCGGGACAGGGGGGCATACGCAGTATTAT. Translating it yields CATSDASGTGGHTQYY.

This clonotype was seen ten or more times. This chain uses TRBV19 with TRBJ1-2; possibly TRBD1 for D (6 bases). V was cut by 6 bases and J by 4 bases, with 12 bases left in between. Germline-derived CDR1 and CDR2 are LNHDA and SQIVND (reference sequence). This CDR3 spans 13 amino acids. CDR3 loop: CASRGDIGYGYTF. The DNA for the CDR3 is TGTGCCAGTAGGGGGGACATAGGCTATGGCTACACCTTC.

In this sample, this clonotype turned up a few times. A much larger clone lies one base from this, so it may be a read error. CDR3 DNA sequence: TGCAGTGCTAGAGGTCGGAAGGGGACCGAGACCCAGTACTTC. The encoded protein is CSARGRKGTETQYF. The rearrangement links TRBV20-1 to TRBJ2-5, with D possibly being TRBD1 or TRBD2 (5 bases each). The ends were cut back, 1 base at V and 5 bases at J, with 14 bases in the middle. CDR1 is DFQATT, CDR2 SNEGSKA, per germline (reference sequence). The CDR3 is made up of 14 amino acids.

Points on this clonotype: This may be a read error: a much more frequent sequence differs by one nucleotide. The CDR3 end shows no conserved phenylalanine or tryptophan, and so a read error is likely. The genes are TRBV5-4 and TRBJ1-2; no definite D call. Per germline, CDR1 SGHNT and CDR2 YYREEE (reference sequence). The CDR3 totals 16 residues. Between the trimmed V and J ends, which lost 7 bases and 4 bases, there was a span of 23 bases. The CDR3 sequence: CASLHRVPGKTYGYTL. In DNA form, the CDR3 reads TGTGCCAGCTTGCATCGCGTACCAGGAAAGACCTATGGCTACACCCTC.

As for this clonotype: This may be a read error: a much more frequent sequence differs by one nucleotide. The CDR3 nucleotides read TGTACCAGTAGTATTAGTCTGGGGAACTATGGCTACACCTTC. Its translation: CTSSISLGNYGYTF. The V gene is TRBV19, the J gene TRBJ1-2; unclear D gene. Per germline, CDR1 LNHDA and CDR2 SQIVND (reference sequence). The CDR3 totals 14 residues.

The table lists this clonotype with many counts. The CDR3 spells CASSLGSTSDNEQFF. CDR3 coding DNA: TGCGCCAGCAGCTTGGGGTCTACTAGCGACAATGAGCAGTTCTTC. The chain joins TRBV5-1 to TRBJ2-1, with 7 bases fitting TRBD2. The CDR3 is 15 amino acids. Trimming took 0 bases from V and 5 from J; bases not matched to a gene: 5. CDR1 and CDR2 from the germline V gene are SGHRS and YFSETQ.

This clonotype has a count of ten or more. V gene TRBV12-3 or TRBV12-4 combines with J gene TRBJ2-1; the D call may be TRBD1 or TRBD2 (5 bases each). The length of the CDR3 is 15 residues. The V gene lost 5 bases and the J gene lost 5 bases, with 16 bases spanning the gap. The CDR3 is CASSRTGARHNEQFF. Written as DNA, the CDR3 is TGTGCCAGCAGTCGTACCGGGGCTAGGCACAATGAGCAGTTCTTC.

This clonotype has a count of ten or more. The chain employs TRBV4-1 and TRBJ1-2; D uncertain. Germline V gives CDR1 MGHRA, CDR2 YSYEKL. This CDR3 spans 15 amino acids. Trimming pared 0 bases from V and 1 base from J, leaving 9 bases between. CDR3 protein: CASSQDLANNYGYTF. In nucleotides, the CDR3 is TGCGCCAGCAGCCAAGATCTCGCCAATAACTATGGCTACACCTTC.

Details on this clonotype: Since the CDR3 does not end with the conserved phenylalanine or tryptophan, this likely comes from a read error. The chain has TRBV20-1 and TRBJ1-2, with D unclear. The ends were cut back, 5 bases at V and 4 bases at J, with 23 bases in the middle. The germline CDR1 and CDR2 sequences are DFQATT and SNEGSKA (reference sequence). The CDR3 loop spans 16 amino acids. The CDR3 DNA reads TGCAGTGCTGAACGCTTGCTGTTTCGAAAGACCTATGGCTACACCCTC. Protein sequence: CSAERLLFRKTYGYTL.

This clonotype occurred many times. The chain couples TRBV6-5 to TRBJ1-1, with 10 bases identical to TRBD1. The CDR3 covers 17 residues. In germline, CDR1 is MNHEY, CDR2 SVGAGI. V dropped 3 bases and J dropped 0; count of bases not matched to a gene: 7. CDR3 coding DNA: TGTGCCAGCAGTTATTCACCGACAGGGGGCGTGAACACTGAAGCTTTCTTT. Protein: CASSYSPTGGVNTEAFF.

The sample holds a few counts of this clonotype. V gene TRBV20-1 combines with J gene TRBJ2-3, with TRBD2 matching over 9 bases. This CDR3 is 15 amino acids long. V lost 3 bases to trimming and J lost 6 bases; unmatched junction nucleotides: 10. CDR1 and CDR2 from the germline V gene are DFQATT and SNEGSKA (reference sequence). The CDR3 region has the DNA TGCAGTGCTAGGTTGAGCGGGAGGAGCGGGGATACGCAGTATTTT. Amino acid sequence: CSARLSGRSGDTQYF.

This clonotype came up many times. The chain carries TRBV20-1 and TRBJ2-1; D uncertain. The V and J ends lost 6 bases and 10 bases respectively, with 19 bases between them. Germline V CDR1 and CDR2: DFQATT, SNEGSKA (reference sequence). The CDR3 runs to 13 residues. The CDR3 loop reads CSAKDGSRGEQFF. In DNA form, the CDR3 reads TGCAGTGCCAAAGACGGCTCCCGTGGAGAGCAGTTCTTC.

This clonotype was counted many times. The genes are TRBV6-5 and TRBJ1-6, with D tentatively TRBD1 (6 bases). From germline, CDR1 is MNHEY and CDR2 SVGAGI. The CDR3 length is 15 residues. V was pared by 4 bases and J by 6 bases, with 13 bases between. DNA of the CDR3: TGTGCCAGCAGTTTTCTGACAGGAGTTAATTCACCCCTCCACTTT. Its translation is CASSFLTGVNSPLHF.

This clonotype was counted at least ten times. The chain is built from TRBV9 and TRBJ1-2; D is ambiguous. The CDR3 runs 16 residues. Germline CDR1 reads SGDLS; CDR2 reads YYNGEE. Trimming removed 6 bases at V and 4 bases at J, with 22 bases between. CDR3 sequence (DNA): TGTGCCAGCACTTCGGCGTACTCAAGAAAGACCTATGGCTACACCTTC. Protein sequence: CASTSAYSRKTYGYTF. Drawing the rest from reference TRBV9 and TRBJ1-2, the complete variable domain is DSGVTQTPKHLITATGQRVTLRCSPRSGDLSVYWYQQSLDQGLQFLIQYYNGEERAKGNILERFSAQQFPDLHSELNLSSLELGDSALYFCASTSAYSRKTYGYTFGSGTRLTVV.

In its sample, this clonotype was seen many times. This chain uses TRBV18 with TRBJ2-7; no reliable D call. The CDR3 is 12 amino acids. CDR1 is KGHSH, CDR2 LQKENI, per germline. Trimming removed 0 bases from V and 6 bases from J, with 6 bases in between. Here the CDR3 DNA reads TGTGCCAGCTCACCACCGGGTTCCGAGCAGTACTTC. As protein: CASSPPGSEQYF. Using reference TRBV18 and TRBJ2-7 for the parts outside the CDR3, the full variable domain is NAGVMQNPRHLVRRRGQEARLRCSPMKGHSHVYWYRQLPEEGLKFMVYLQKENIIDESGMPKERFSAEFPKEGPSILRIQQVVRGDSAAYFCASSPPGSEQYFGPGTRLTVT.

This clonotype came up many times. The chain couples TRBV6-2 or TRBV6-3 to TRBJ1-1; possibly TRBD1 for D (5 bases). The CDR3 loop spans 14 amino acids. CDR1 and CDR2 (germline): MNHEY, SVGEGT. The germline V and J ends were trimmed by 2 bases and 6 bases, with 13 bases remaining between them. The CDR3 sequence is CASSYGRGGAEAFF. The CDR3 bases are TGTGCCAGCAGTTACGGCCGGGGAGGGGCTGAAGCTTTCTTT.

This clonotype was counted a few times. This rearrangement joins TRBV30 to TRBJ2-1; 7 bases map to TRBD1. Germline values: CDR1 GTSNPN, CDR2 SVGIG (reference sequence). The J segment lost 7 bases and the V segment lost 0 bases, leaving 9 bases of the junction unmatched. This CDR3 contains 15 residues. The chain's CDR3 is CAWSVIGGQVNEQFF. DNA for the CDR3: TGTGCCTGGAGTGTAATAGGTGGACAGGTTAATGAGCAGTTCTTC.

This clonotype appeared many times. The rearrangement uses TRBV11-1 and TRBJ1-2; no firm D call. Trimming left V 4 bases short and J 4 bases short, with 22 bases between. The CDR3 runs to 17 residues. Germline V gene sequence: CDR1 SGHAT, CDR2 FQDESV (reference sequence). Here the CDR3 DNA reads TGTGCCAGCAGCTCAATCGGTAAGGCTGGAAAGACCTATGGCTACACCTTC. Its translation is CASSSIGKAGKTYGYTF.

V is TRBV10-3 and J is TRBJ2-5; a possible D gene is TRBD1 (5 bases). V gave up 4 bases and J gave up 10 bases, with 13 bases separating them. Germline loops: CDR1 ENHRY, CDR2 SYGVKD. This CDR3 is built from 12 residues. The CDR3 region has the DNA TGTGCCATCAGTGGGACATCAAGGGACCAGTACTTC. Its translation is CAISGTSRDQYF.

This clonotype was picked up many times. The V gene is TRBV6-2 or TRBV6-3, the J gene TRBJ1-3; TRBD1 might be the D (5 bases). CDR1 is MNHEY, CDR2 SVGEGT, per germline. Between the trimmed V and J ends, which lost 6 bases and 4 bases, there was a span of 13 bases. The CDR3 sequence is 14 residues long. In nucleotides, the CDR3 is TGTGCCAGCAGCGAAGGGACGGAGGGAAACACCATATATTTT. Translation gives CASSEGTEGNTIYF.